This T cell receptor (beta chain) originates from a study of blood T cell repertoires in COVID-19. At the level of the study: COVID-19 samples, acute and convalescent, were from the United States, Italy and Spain. T cells, B-cell-depleted T cells, or PBMCs supplied cDNA or gDNA.

Trimming removed 2 bases at V and 4 bases at J, with 12 bases between. The CDR3 is made up of 15 amino acids. CDR1 is LNHNV and CDR2 is YYDKDF in the germline V gene (reference sequence). Per the original data handling: Reference gene primer amplification gave nucleated cell count estimates. Assay used: immunoSEQ multiplex PCR; TCRdb lists only in-frame clones, some missing. The V and J calls and clone size were taken over from that table, and D and trimming were inferred from the DNA. Counted here are over 250,000 clones, 70% to 85% occurring once; the ten biggest clones make up over 3%. Source material: peripheral blood. The source of this sequence is a woman older than 75 with acute or convalescent COVID-19. This chain uses TRBV15 with TRBJ1-3; D is ambiguous. The CDR3 is CATSRSTGLGNTIYF. The CDR3 bases are TGTGCCACCAGCAGATCAACCGGTCTCGGAAACACCATATATTTT.